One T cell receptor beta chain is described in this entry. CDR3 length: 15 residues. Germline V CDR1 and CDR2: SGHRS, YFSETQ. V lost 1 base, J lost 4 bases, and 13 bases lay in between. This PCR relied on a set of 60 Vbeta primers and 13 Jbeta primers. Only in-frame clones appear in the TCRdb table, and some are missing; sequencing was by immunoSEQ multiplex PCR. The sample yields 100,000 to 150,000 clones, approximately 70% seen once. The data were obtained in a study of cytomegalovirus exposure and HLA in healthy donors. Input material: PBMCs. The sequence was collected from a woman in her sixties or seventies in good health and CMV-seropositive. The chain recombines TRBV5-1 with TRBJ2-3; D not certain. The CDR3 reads CASSLLAGQPDTQYF. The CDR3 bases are TGCGCCAGCAGCTTGTTGGCAGGTCAACCAGATACGCAGTATTTT.